A selection of T cell receptor beta chains follows, all from one sample in a study of early T cells in non-severe SARS-CoV-2 infection. TCRdb reprocessed the 5' RACE reads with MiXCR, giving one entry per CDR3 protein. The table includes 40,000 to 45,000 distinct CDR3 sequences, about 6% detected once. Sample: whole blood, taken at baseline. The receptors stem from an adult who was a healthcare worker with PCR-confirmed SARS-CoV-2 infection or an uninfected control (not recorded which). The CDR3 runs from the conserved cysteine through the conserved F or W. The D gene is left open where the match is weak. Only some rows state a clone size, as once, few, many or a class for expanded clones.

>NA|TRBJ2-7|TRBV18|many
CASSLRRDGWEQYF
TGTGCCAGCTCACTCCGGAGGGACGGCTGGGAGCAGTACTTC
>NA|TRBJ2-3|TRBV12-3/TRBV12-4|few
CASSFGTQTDTQYF
TGTGCCAGCAGTTTTGGGACCCAAACAGATACGCAGTATTTT
>NA|TRBJ2-3|TRBV18|many
CASSHRTAGSTDTQYF
TGTGCCAGCTCACACCGGACCGCGGGAAGCACAGATACGCAGTATTTT
>NA|TRBJ2-3|TRBV14|many
CASSQRDRLTDTQYF
TGTGCCAGCAGCCAAAGGGATCGTCTCACAGATACGCAGTATTTT
>TRBD1|TRBJ2-1|TRBV7-3|NA
CASSLGPQGGYNEQFF
TGTGCCAGCAGCTTAGGTCCACAGGGGGGCTACAATGAGCAGTTCTTC
>NA|TRBJ2-7|TRBV9|many
CASSVMDSYEQYF
TGTGCCAGCAGCGTCATGGACTCGTACGAGCAGTACTTC
>TRBD2|TRBJ2-7|TRBV9|many
CASSLLTSGSREQYF
TGTGCCAGCAGCCTTCTCACTAGCGGGAGTAGGGAGCAGTACTTC
>NA|TRBJ2-1|TRBV19|NA
CASSYRPVGNEQFF
TGTGCCAGTAGTTACAGACCTGTGGGGAATGAGCAGTTCTTC
>TRBD1|TRBJ1-2|TRBV10-2|few
CASSRDREPRGYTF
TGCGCCAGCAGCCGGGACAGGGAACCTCGCGGCTACACCTTC
>TRBD2|TRBJ2-1|TRBV7-7|NA
CASSLAGGINEQFF
TGTGCTAGCAGCTTAGCGGGGGGGATCAATGAGCAGTTCTTC
>NA|TRBJ2-3|TRBV4-2|many
CASSQESFPRTDTQYF
TGTGCCAGCAGCCAAGAAAGCTTCCCCCGCACAGATACGCAGTATTTT
>NA|TRBJ1-6|TRBV6-2/TRBV6-3|many
CASRGAGTALRPLHF
TGTGCCAGCAGGGGCGCCGGGACGGCCTTAAGACCCCTCCACTTT
>NA|TRBJ1-3|TRBV25-1|NA
CASSEFRGVADTIYF
TGTGCCAGCAGTGAATTTAGGGGGGTTGCGGACACCATATATTTT
>TRBD2|TRBJ2-1|TRBV7-9|many
CASSSGLAGANNEQFF
TGTGCCAGCAGCTCGGGACTAGCGGGGGCCAATAATGAGCAGTTCTTC
>NA|TRBJ2-5|TRBV7-6|many
CASSRWRETQYF
TGTGCCAGCAGCCGATGGAGAGAGACCCAGTACTTC
>TRBD2|TRBJ2-7|TRBV6-1|many
CASSPTSGSTYEQYF
TGTGCCAGCAGCCCTACTAGCGGGAGTACCTACGAGCAGTACTTC
>NA|TRBJ2-2|TRBV20-1|few
CSARDSETGWGRGELFF
TGCAGTGCTAGAGATTCCGAGACAGGTTGGGGCCGCGGGGAGCTGTTTTTT
>NA|TRBJ1-5|TRBV7-8|NA
CASSPGRAVNQPQHF
TGTGCCAGCAGCCCCGGCCGGGCCGTCAATCAGCCCCAGCATTTT
>NA|TRBJ2-3|TRBV29-1|few
CSVETWDPTDTQYF
TGCAGCGTTGAAACATGGGACCCCACAGATACGCAGTATTTT
>TRBD1|TRBJ2-1|TRBV4-1|NA
CASSQWGVGTGDNEQFF
TGCGCCAGCAGCCAATGGGGTGTGGGGACAGGGGACAATGAGCAGTTCTTC
>NA|TRBJ1-2|TRBV7-9|many
CASSFGGNGYTF
TGTGCCAGCAGCTTTGGGGGGAACGGCTACACCTTC
>TRBD2|TRBJ2-5|TRBV20-1|many
CSARHYSGMRRTQYF
TGCAGTGCTAGGCACTATAGCGGGATGCGGAGGACCCAGTACTTC
>NA|TRBJ2-7|TRBV20-1|many
CSAVTSGTILSYEQYF
TGCAGTGCTGTTACTTCCGGGACCATCCTATCCTACGAGCAGTACTTC